These 4 T cell receptor beta chains originate from one sample sequenced in a study of beta chain features in type 1 diabetes. Expressed TCRB transcripts were sequenced after all isolated RNA was converted to cDNA. Clones were read by immunoSEQ multiplex PCR, and TCRdb kept only the in-frame ones, dropping some. Of around 200,000 clones in the sample, about 12% were seen once. Source material: central memory CD4+ T cells from blood. The source of these receptors is a woman aged 18-29 years in good health.

The chain uses TRBV27 and TRBJ2-7, with D possibly TRBD1 on 5 matching bases. The CDR3 has 14 residues. Germline V gene lookup returns CDR1 MNHEY and CDR2 SMNVEV (reference sequence). Trimming pared 3 bases from V and 1 base from J, leaving 10 bases between. Written as DNA, the CDR3 is TGTGCCAGCAGTTTGGGGTGGACATCCTACGAGCAGTACTTC. It is translated as CASSLGWTSYEQYF.

This clone turned up a few times. The V and J genes are TRBV5-1 and TRBJ2-1; D remains ambiguous. V was shortened by 0 bases and J by 8 bases, with 12 bases between the two germline ends. The CDR3 has 14 amino acids. The germline V gene encodes CDR1 SGHRS and CDR2 YFSETQ. The CDR3 nucleotides are TGCGCCAGCAGCTTGGGGAAACAGTCAGATGAGCAGTTCTTC. Translation: CASSLGKQSDEQFF.

The chain links TRBV7-9 to TRBJ2-1, with TRBD1 identical over 9 bases. Germline CDR1 and CDR2: SEHNR and FQNEAQ (reference sequence). The CDR3 is 15 residues long. The ends lost 4 bases at V and 6 bases at J; junction bases unmatched: 7. The CDR3 protein is CASSSGTGNSNEQFF. Written as DNA, the CDR3 is TGTGCCAGCAGCTCCGGGACAGGGAATTCCAATGAGCAGTTCTTC. Variable domain in full (rest from reference TRBV7-9 and TRBJ2-1): DTGVSQNPRHKITKRGQNVTFRCDPISEHNRLYWYRQTLGQGPEFLTYFQNEAQLEKSRLLSDRFSAERPKGSFSTLEIQRTEQGDSAMYLCASSSGTGNSNEQFFGPGTRLTVL.

This clone was seen a few times. The V call is TRBV5-1, the J call TRBJ2-1; 11 bases map to TRBD2. Germline V gene lookup returns CDR1 SGHRS and CDR2 YFSETQ. This CDR3 comprises 16 residues. The V segment lost 4 bases and the J segment 7 bases; nucleotides outside the gene matches: 10. CDR3 protein: CASSEGGTSGLNEQFF. The CDR3 DNA reads TGCGCCAGCAGCGAGGGCGGGACTAGCGGTTTAAATGAGCAGTTCTTC.